One sample yielded the 5 T cell receptor beta chains listed below, sequenced in a study of early stage breast cancer tumors. Sequenced by immunoSEQ multiplex PCR; TCRdb stores in-frame clones only, minus some. The data contain tens of thousands of clones, around 80% of them singletons. Sequencing used blood. The receptors stem from a person in their sixties with breast cancer.

This chain links TRBV27 with TRBJ2-7; the D gene is possibly TRBD2 (6 bases). In germline, CDR1 is MNHEY, CDR2 SMNVEV (reference sequence). Trimming took 0 bases from V and 3 from J, leaving 9 bases between them. The CDR3 runs 14 residues. The CDR3: CASSLSGLGYEQYF. CDR3 DNA sequence: TGTGCCAGCAGTTTATCGGGACTTGGCTACGAGCAGTACTTC.

The genes are TRBV6-6 and TRBJ1-2, with 7 bases identical to TRBD1. The V gene end was trimmed by 4 bases and the J gene end by 5 bases; junction bases not matched to a gene: 4. Germline V lookup: CDR1 MNHNY, CDR2 SVGAGI (reference sequence). CDR3 length: 13 amino acids. The CDR3 DNA sequence: TGTGCCAGCAGTTTACAGGGGAGTTATGGCTACACCTTC. Translated: CASSLQGSYGYTF.

This clone was counted a single time. The genes are TRBV5-4 and TRBJ1-2; 10 nucleotides line up with TRBD1. The CDR3 totals 15 residues. Germline assignment: CDR1 SGHNT and CDR2 YYREEE (reference sequence). Trimming took 0 bases from V and 3 from J; bases not matched to a gene: 2. CDR3 nucleotide sequence: TGTGCCAGCAGCTTGGGACAGGGGGCTGACTATGGCTACACCTTC. This sequence encodes CASSLGQGADYGYTF.

The chain links TRBV5-4 to TRBJ2-3; D gene ambiguous. From germline, CDR1 is SGHNT and CDR2 YYREEE (reference sequence). CDR3 size: 14 residues. V was clipped by 0 bases and J by 5 bases, with 10 bases between them. CDR3 sequence reads: CASSLEPPGDTQYF. The CDR3 DNA reads TGTGCCAGCAGCTTGGAGCCCCCCGGAGATACGCAGTATTTT.

The V and J genes are TRBV18 and TRBJ2-7; 7 nucleotides match TRBD1. There are 14 residues in the CDR3. V was clipped by 3 bases and J by 2 bases; unmatched bases: 4. Germline assignment: CDR1 KGHSH and CDR2 LQKENI. CDR3 in DNA: TGTGCCAGCTCACCGGGACAGACAACCTACGAGCAGTACTTC. Protein product: CASSPGQTTYEQYF.